The text below deals with one T cell receptor (beta chain). Antigen specificity is unknown. The sample comes from a study of OX40 agonist ivuxolimab in advanced cancers. Broader study findings: Low levels of normalized T-cell clonal expansion also appeared in some nonresponders.

The V gene's germline CDR1 is SGHAT and CDR2 FQNNGV. The V end lost 5 bases, the J end lost 5 bases, and 12 bases lay between the germline ends. The CDR3 contains 13 residues. Data came from immunoSEQ multiplex PCR; TCRdb stores just in-frame clones and leaves some out. The sample has roughly 100,000 clones, roughly 90% seen once. The sampling schedule covered blood at baseline, cycle 4 day 1, and cycle 7 day 1. The sequence derives from an adult with an advanced solid tumor such as melanoma, head and neck, liver or kidney cancer. The V gene is TRBV11-2, the J gene TRBJ1-2, with D uncertain. This specimen was CD4+ or CD8+ T cells sorted from blood, taken in a trial of the OX40 agonist ivuxolimab. CDR3 in DNA: TGTGCCAGCAGCCCTGCGGAAGGGTATGGCTACACCTTC. Protein: CASSPAEGYGYTF.